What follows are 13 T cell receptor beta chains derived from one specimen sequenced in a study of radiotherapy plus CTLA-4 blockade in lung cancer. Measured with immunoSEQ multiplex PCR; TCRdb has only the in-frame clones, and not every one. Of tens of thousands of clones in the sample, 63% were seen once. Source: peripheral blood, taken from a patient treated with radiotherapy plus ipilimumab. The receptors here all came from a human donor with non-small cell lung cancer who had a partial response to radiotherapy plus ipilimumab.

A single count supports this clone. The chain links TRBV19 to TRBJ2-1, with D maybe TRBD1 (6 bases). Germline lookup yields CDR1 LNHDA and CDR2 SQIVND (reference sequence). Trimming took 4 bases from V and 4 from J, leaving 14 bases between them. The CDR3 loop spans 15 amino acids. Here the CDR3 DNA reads TGTGCCAGTAGTAGAGTTGGGACAAATTACAATGAGCAGTTCTTC. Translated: CASSRVGTNYNEQFF.

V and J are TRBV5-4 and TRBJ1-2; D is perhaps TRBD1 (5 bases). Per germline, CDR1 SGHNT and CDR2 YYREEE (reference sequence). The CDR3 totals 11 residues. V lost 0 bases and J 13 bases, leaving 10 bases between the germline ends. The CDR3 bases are TGTGCCAGCAGCTTGGATGCCAGGGCCACCTTC. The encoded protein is CASSLDARATF.

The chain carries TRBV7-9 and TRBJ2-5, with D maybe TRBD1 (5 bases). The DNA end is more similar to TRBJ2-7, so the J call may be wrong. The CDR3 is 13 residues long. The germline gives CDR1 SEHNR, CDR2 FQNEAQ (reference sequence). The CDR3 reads CASSLEGNYEQYF. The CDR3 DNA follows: TGTGCCAGCAGCTTAGAGGGGAACTACGAGCAGTACTTC.

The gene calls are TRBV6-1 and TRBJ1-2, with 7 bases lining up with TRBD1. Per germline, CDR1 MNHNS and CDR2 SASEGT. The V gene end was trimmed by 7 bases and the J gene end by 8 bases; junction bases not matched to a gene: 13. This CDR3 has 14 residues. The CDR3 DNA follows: TGTGCCAGCATCCGAGGACAGGCGACGGGGGGCTACACCTTC. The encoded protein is CASIRGQATGGYTF.

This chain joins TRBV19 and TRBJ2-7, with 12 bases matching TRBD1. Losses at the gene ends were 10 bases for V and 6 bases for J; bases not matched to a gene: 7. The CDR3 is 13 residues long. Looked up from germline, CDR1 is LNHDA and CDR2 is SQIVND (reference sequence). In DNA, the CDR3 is TGTGCCACAAAGGGACAGGGGGCAAGCGAGCAGTACTTC. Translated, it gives CATKGQGASEQYF.

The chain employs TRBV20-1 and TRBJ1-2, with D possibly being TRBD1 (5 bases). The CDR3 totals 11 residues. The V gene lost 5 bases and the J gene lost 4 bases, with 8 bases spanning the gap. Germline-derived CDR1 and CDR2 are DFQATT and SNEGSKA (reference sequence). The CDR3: CSAGGAYGYTF. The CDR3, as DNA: TGCAGTGCTGGAGGGGCCTATGGCTACACCTTC.

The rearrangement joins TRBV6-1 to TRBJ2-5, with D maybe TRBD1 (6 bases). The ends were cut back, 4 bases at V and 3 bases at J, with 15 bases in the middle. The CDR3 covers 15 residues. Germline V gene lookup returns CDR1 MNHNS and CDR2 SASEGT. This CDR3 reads CASSGGQTPKETQYF. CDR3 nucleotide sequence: TGTGCCAGCAGTGGGGGACAAACCCCCAAAGAGACCCAGTACTTC.

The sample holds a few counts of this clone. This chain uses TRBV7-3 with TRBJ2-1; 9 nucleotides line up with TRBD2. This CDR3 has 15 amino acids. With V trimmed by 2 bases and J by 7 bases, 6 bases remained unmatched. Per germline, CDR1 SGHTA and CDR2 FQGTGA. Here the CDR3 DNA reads TGTGCCAGCAGCTTAGTAATAGCGGGGGAAAATGAGCAGTTCTTC. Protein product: CASSLVIAGENEQFF.

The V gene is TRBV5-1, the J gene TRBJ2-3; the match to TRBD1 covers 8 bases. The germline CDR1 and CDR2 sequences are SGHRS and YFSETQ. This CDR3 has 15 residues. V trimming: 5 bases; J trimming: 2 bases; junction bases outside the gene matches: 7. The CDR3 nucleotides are TGCGCCAGCAGGTTGCAGGGGGCCCACACAGATACGCAGTATTTT. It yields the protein CASRLQGAHTDTQYF.

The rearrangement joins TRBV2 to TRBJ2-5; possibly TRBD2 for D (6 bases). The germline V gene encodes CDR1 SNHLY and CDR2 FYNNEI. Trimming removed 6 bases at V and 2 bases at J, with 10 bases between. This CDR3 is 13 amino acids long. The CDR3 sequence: CASRWDSQETQYF. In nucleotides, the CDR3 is TGTGCCAGCAGATGGGACTCTCAAGAGACCCAGTACTTC.

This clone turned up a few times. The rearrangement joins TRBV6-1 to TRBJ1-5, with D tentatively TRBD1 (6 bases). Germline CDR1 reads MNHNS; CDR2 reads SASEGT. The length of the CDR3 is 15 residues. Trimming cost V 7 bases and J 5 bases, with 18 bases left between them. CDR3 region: CASKTGSLDHQPQHF. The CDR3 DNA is TGTGCCAGCAAAACAGGGAGCCTTGATCATCAGCCCCAGCATTTT.

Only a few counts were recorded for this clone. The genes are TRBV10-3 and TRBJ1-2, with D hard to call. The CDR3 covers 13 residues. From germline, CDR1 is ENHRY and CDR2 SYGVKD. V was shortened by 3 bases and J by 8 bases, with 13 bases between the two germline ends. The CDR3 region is CAISEIYSSGYTF. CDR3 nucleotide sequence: TGTGCCATCAGTGAAATCTACAGCAGCGGCTACACCTTC.

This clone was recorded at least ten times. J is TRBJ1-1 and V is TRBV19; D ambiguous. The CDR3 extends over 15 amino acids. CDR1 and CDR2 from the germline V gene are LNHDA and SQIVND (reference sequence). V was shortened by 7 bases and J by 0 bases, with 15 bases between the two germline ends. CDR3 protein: CASTPTAVLNTEAFF. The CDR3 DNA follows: TGTGCCAGTACTCCTACGGCGGTCCTGAACACTGAAGCTTTCTTT. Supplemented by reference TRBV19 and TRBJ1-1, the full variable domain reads DGGITQSPKYLFRKEGQNVTLSCEQNLNHDAMYWYRQDPGQGLRLIYYSQIVNDFQKGDIAEGYSVSREKKESFPLTVTSAQKNPTAFYLCASTPTAVLNTEAFFGQGTRLTVV.